A single sample is the source of the 9 T cell receptor beta chains below, sequenced in a study of shared clonotypes between healthy human individuals. Naive CD8 populations comprised CD45RO-negative cells positively selected for CCR7, excluding terminally differentiated effector memory CD45RA+ cells. This table comes from immunoSEQ multiplex PCR, and its TCRdb copy is limited to in-frame clones, with some not included. The profile covers 800,000 or so clones, with roughly 96% appearing a single time and roughly 0.23% taken by the ten largest. Sequencing was performed on naive CD8+ T cells sorted from blood. Every receptor here comes from a man aged 25-40 years in good health.

This chain uses TRBV11-2 with TRBJ2-2; TRBD1 matches 8 bases. This CDR3 contains 16 residues. Germline V gene lookup returns CDR1 SGHAT and CDR2 FQNNGV. V was clipped by 4 bases and J by 3 bases; unmatched bases: 7. In DNA, the CDR3 is TGTGCCAGCAGCTCACGACAGGGGAGGTACACCGGGGAGCTGTTTTTT. Translation gives CASSSRQGRYTGELFF.

This rearrangement joins TRBV5-1 to TRBJ2-1, with 14 positions matching TRBD2. V shed 0 bases and J 6 bases; nucleotides not matched to a gene: 5. CDR3 length equals 17 residues. From germline, CDR1 is SGHRS and CDR2 YFSETQ. CDR3 loop: CASSLALGLAGANEQFF. DNA for the CDR3: TGCGCCAGCAGCTTGGCCCTGGGACTAGCGGGGGCCAATGAGCAGTTCTTC.

The V call is TRBV11-2, the J call TRBJ2-5; D might be TRBD2 (6 bases). V lost 5 bases, J lost 3 bases, and 22 bases lay in between. Germline CDR1 and CDR2: SGHAT and FQNNGV. This CDR3 has 17 residues. The chain's CDR3 is CASSEGRWREPEETQYF. The CDR3, as DNA: TGTGCCAGCAGCGAGGGCCGGTGGCGGGAACCAGAAGAGACCCAGTACTTC.

The chain employs TRBV7-9 and TRBJ2-7; D uncertain. Looked up from germline, CDR1 is SEHNR and CDR2 is FQNEAQ (reference sequence). The CDR3 contains 12 residues. Trimming removed 4 bases from V and 7 bases from J, with 11 bases in between. The CDR3: CASSSSDVEQYF. As DNA, the CDR3 is TGTGCCAGCAGCTCCTCAGATGTAGAGCAGTACTTC.

The genes are TRBV7-9 and TRBJ2-5, with TRBD2 matching over 7 bases. The germline V gene has CDR1 SEHNR and CDR2 FQNEAQ (reference sequence). Germline trimming cut 3 bases from V and 0 bases from J; bases unmatched to any gene: 10. This CDR3 is built from 17 residues. The CDR3 DNA sequence: TGTGCCAGCAGCTTCTGGCTAGCGGAGAATTACCAAGAGACCCAGTACTTC. It translates to CASSFWLAENYQETQYF.

The J gene is TRBJ2-7, the V gene TRBV5-1, with TRBD1 matching over 8 bases. CDR3 length equals 15 residues. The germline CDR1 and CDR2 sequences are SGHRS and YFSETQ. V was clipped by 0 bases and J by 4 bases; unmatched bases: 6. Written as DNA, the CDR3 is TGCGCCAGCAGCTTGGCCCGGGACAGGACATACGAGCAGTACTTC. It translates to CASSLARDRTYEQYF.

The rearrangement joins TRBV11-2 to TRBJ1-4; D call uncertain. CDR1 is SGHAT and CDR2 is FQNNGV in the germline V gene. The CDR3 runs 11 residues. V was trimmed by 5 bases and J by 7 bases, leaving 5 bases between them. The CDR3 sequence: CASSRSEKLFF. As DNA, the CDR3 is TGTGCCAGCAGCCGAAGTGAAAAACTGTTTTTT. Full variable domain (missing parts from reference TRBV11-2 and TRBJ1-4): EAGVAQSPRYKIIEKRQSVAFWCNPISGHATLYWYQQILGQGPKLLIQFQNNGVVDDSQLPKDRFSAERLKGVDSTLKIQPAKLEDSAVYLCASSRSEKLFFGSGTQLSVL.

The table lists this clone with a count of one. This rearrangement joins TRBV30 to TRBJ2-1, with a weak D call TRBD1 (6 bases). The germline gives CDR1 GTSNPN, CDR2 SVGIG (reference sequence). The CDR3 loop spans 13 amino acids. The DNA of the CDR3 is TGTGCGAGGGACACGATATCGTACAATGAGCAGTTCTTC. Residues: CARDTISYNEQFF.

V and J are TRBV29-1 and TRBJ1-1, with TRBD1 matching 8 bases. Germline V lookup: CDR1 SQVTM, CDR2 ANQGSEA. The CDR3 has 14 amino acids. The V segment lost 5 bases and the J segment 4 bases; nucleotides outside the gene matches: 9. CDR3 coding DNA: TGCAGCGTTAAAAGGACAGGGCTAATCACTGAAGCTTTCTTT. Translation: CSVKRTGLITEAFF.